These 22 T cell receptor beta chains were all obtained from the same sample, sequenced in a study of T cells in localized non-small cell lung cancer. Sequencing was performed with immunoSEQ multiplex PCR; in TCRdb, only in-frame clones are kept and a portion is missing. The sample yields around 41,000 clones, 83% seen once. The source was PBMCs, collected before any cancer treatment. The receptors stem from a man aged 40 to 70 with stage II lung adenocarcinoma.

The CDR3 sequence: CASSPRGLAGEETQYF. In DNA form, the CDR3 reads TGTGCCAGTAGTCCACGGGGACTAGCGGGAGAAGAGACCCAGTACTTC. This chain uses TRBV19 with TRBJ2-5; 14 bases fit TRBD2. V gave up 5 bases and J gave up 3 bases; unmatched junction bases: 5. Looked up from germline, CDR1 is LNHDA and CDR2 is SQIVND (reference sequence). This CDR3 has 16 residues.

The V call is TRBV7-7, the J call TRBJ2-2; 12 bases map to TRBD1. Germline assignment: CDR1 SSHAT and CDR2 FNYEAQ (reference sequence). V lost 7 bases to trimming and J lost 5 bases; unmatched junction nucleotides: 5. The CDR3 is 15 amino acids. This chain's CDR3 is CASTPGQGATGELFF. The DNA of the CDR3 is TGTGCCAGCACGCCGGGACAGGGGGCAACCGGGGAGCTGTTTTTT.

This chain connects TRBV19 to TRBJ1-1; no definite D call. The germline V gene encodes CDR1 LNHDA and CDR2 SQIVND (reference sequence). CDR3 size: 15 residues. Trimming pared 4 bases from V and 3 bases from J, leaving 15 bases between. The CDR3 sequence: CASSTSSYRDTEAFF. DNA for the CDR3: TGTGCCAGTAGTACTTCCAGTTACCGGGACACTGAAGCTTTCTTT.

The V call is TRBV5-1, the J call TRBJ2-1, with no clear D. V shed 1 base and J shed 3 bases, with 8 bases lying between them. The germline V gene has CDR1 SGHRS and CDR2 YFSETQ. The CDR3 totals 14 residues. CDR3 bases: TGCGCCAGCAGCTTGTTGGCAGGCTACAATGAGCAGTTCTTC. Translating gives CASSLLAGYNEQFF.

The chain recombines TRBV11-3 with TRBJ2-2; D unclear. Trimming removed 5 bases at V and 6 bases at J, with 13 bases between. CDR3 length: 14 amino acids. Per germline, CDR1 SGHNT and CDR2 YENEEA. CDR3 sequence reads: CASSLKSGSGELFF. Here the CDR3 DNA reads TGTGCCAGCAGCCTCAAATCTGGGTCCGGGGAGCTGTTTTTT.

The chain combines TRBV27 with TRBJ2-4; D perhaps matches TRBD2 (6 bases). CDR3 size: 13 residues. Germline V gene lookup returns CDR1 MNHEY and CDR2 SMNVEV (reference sequence). Trimming removed 4 bases at V and 9 bases at J, with 13 bases between. The CDR3 DNA is TGTGCCAGCAGTTCCGGGCCCGGGGGCATTCAGTACTTC. It translates to CASSSGPGGIQYF.

The gene calls are TRBV5-5 and TRBJ1-2; TRBD1 is a possible D gene (6 bases). V lost 2 bases, J lost 3 bases, and 11 bases lay in between. The CDR3 loop spans 14 amino acids. CDR1 is SGHKS, CDR2 YYEKEE, per germline (reference sequence). This CDR3 is CASSFGQSYYGYTF. The CDR3, as DNA: TGTGCCAGCAGCTTCGGACAGTCATACTATGGCTACACCTTC.

The rearrangement links TRBV6-1 to TRBJ2-5; the match to TRBD2 covers 7 bases. The CDR3 has 13 residues. V shed 4 bases, J shed 1 base, and the junction held 0 bases outside the gene matches. In germline, CDR1 is MNHNS, CDR2 SASEGT. As DNA, the CDR3 is TGTGCCAGCAGTGGGGGGGGCCAAGAGACCCAGTACTTC. Its protein product is CASSGGGQETQYF.

This clone is labeled as large. The chain uses TRBV28 and TRBJ1-2; unclear D gene. Trimming left V 5 bases short and J 8 bases short, with 12 bases between. The CDR3 runs 12 residues. Germline CDR1 MDHEN, CDR2 SYDVKM. CDR3 coding DNA: TGTGCCAGCAGTCCCGCGGGGAACGGCTACACCTTC. Amino acid sequence: CASSPAGNGYTF.

The chain employs TRBV11-2 and TRBJ1-1; 7 bases map to TRBD1. The CDR3 sequence is 14 residues long. J gave up 1 base and V 2 bases, and 1 base lay outside the gene matches. The germline V gene encodes CDR1 SGHAT and CDR2 FQNNGV. The CDR3 loop reads CASSLTGANTEAFF. Written as DNA, the CDR3 is TGTGCCAGCAGCTTAACAGGGGCGAACACTGAAGCTTTCTTT.

This sequence joins TRBV9 and TRBJ2-1, with D hard to call. The CDR3 has 13 amino acids. V lost 3 bases and J 6 bases, leaving 10 bases between the germline ends. Germline CDR1 and CDR2: SGDLS and YYNGEE. The CDR3 DNA follows: TGTGCCAGCAGCGCCCATGGGGTCAATGAGCAGTTCTTC. It is translated as CASSAHGVNEQFF.

The rearrangement links TRBV6-1 to TRBJ2-7; D may match TRBD1 or TRBD2 (5 bases each). CDR3 size: 12 residues. Germline V gene sequence: CDR1 MNHNS, CDR2 SASEGT. Deletions cut 6 bases from V and 4 bases from J, with 10 bases between. The CDR3 here is CASRDYRYEQYF. CDR3 sequence (DNA): TGTGCCAGCAGAGACTACAGGTACGAGCAGTACTTC.

J is TRBJ1-3 and V is TRBV19; TRBD1 aligns across 7 bases. The ends lost 6 bases at V and 0 bases at J; junction bases unmatched: 5. Germline CDR1 LNHDA, CDR2 SQIVND (reference sequence). The CDR3 has 15 residues. The CDR3 loop is CASRRDRISGNTIYF. The CDR3 coding sequence is TGTGCCAGTAGACGGGACAGAATCTCTGGAAACACCATATATTTT.

The chain links TRBV7-2 to TRBJ2-1; 9 bases are a match to TRBD1. Germline CDR1 and CDR2: SGHTA and FQGNSA. This CDR3 is built from 16 residues. V shed 5 bases and J 0 bases; nucleotides not matched to a gene: 5. CDR3 in amino acids: CASSRDRASSYNEQFF. As DNA, the CDR3 is TGTGCCAGCAGCCGGGACAGGGCTAGCTCCTACAATGAGCAGTTCTTC.

A single count supports this clone. The chain links TRBV9 to TRBJ2-1; no reliable D call. V was clipped by 4 bases and J by 10 bases, with 15 bases between them. The CDR3 is made up of 13 amino acids. Germline assignment: CDR1 SGDLS and CDR2 YYNGEE. CDR3 protein: CASSTMDAGEQFF. CDR3 nucleotide sequence: TGTGCCAGCAGCACTATGGATGCCGGGGAGCAGTTCTTC. The whole variable domain, remainder taken from reference TRBV9 and TRBJ2-1, is DSGVTQTPKHLITATGQRVTLRCSPRSGDLSVYWYQQSLDQGLQFLIQYYNGEERAKGNILERFSAQQFPDLHSELNLSSLELGDSALYFCASSTMDAGEQFFGPGTRLTVL.

The chain recombines TRBV19 with TRBJ1-1; tentative D call: TRBD1 (5 bases). The CDR3 consists of 13 residues. Germline CDR1 LNHDA, CDR2 SQIVND (reference sequence). V lost 8 bases, J lost 5 bases, and 15 bases lay in between. DNA of the CDR3: TGTGCCAGTTCAAATCAAGGGGAAACTGAAGCTTTCTTT. It encodes CASSNQGETEAFF.

This clone was counted between two and nine times. The chain couples TRBV30 to TRBJ1-4; D is unresolved. CDR3 size: 15 residues. With 1 base removed from V and 8 bases from J, the gap between germline ends came to 17 bases. CDR1 GTSNPN and CDR2 SVGIG come from the germline V gene (reference sequence). The CDR3 sequence is CAWSATTLIGEKLFF. In DNA form, the CDR3 reads TGTGCCTGGAGTGCCACTACTCTTATTGGGGAAAAACTGTTTTTT.

The V call is TRBV9, the J call TRBJ2-1, with D perhaps assigned TRBD1 or TRBD2 (5 bases each). The length of the CDR3 is 14 residues. Trimming took 6 bases from V and 8 from J, leaving 18 bases between them. Per germline, CDR1 SGDLS and CDR2 YYNGEE. The CDR3 spells CASNGALFVDEQFF. For the CDR3, the DNA is TGTGCCAGCAACGGGGCACTCTTCGTGGATGAGCAGTTCTTC.

The chain couples TRBV6-6 to TRBJ2-7; D not certain. The CDR3 is 15 amino acids. The germline gives CDR1 MNHNY, CDR2 SVGAGI (reference sequence). V gave up 2 bases and J gave up 5 bases, with 16 bases separating them. CDR3 sequence: CASSYVQASFNEQYF. CDR3 coding DNA: TGTGCCAGCAGTTACGTCCAGGCTTCGTTCAACGAGCAGTACTTC.

The chain uses TRBV29-1 and TRBJ2-2; 9 bases align to TRBD1. The CDR3 spans 14 residues. Trimming cost V 7 bases and J 2 bases; bases outside gene matches: 5. CDR1 SQVTM and CDR2 ANQGSEA come from the germline V gene. CDR3 residues: CSAGQGTNTGELFF. The DNA for the CDR3 is TGCAGCGCCGGACAGGGGACTAACACCGGGGAGCTGTTTTTT.

This clone has only one observation. This chain uses TRBV28 with TRBJ2-6; tentative D call: TRBD1 (5 bases). This CDR3 is built from 15 residues. V lost 5 bases to trimming and J lost 5 bases, with 13 bases between them. Germline CDR1 reads MDHEN; CDR2 reads SYDVKM. Here the CDR3 reads CASSDDSRWANVLTF. The CDR3 nucleotides are TGTGCCAGCAGTGACGACAGCAGGTGGGCCAACGTCCTGACTTTC.

The V gene is TRBV7-6, the J gene TRBJ2-7; D is unresolved. Germline CDR1 reads SGHVS; CDR2 reads FNYEAQ. Trimming cost V 5 bases and J 0 bases, with 14 bases left between them. CDR3 length equals 15 residues. CDR3 sequence reads: CASSPYPRNSYEQYF. The CDR3 nucleotides read TGTGCCAGCAGCCCCTACCCCCGGAACTCCTACGAGCAGTACTTC.